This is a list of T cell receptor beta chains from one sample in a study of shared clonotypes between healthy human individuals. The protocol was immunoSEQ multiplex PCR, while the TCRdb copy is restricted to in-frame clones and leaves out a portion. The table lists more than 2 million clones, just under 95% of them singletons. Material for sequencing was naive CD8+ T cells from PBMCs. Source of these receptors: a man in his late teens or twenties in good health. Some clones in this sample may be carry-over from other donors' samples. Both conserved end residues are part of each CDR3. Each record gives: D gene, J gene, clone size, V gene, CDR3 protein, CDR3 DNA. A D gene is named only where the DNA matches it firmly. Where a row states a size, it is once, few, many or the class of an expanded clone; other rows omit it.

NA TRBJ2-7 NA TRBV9 CASSVGSSKPYEQYF TGTGCCAGCAGCGTAGGAAGCTCTAAGCCCTACGAGCAGTACTTC
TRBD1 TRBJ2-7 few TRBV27 CASTPGTGGEQYF TGTGCCAGCACCCCGGGGACAGGAGGCGAGCAGTACTTC
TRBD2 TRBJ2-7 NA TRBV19 CASSIGGSSYEQYF TGTGCCAGTAGTATCGGCGGGAGCTCCTACGAGCAGTACTTC
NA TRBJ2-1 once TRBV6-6 CASSLRGRRNEQFF TGTGCCAGCAGCTTGAGGGGACGTAGAAATGAGCAGTTCTTC
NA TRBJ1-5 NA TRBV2 CASGGLSLSPGLHVTQPQHF TGTGCCAGCGGGGGGTTAAGCTTATCGCCGGGACTACACGTCACTCAGCCCCAGCATTTT
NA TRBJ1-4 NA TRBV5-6 CASSQDPGATNEKLFF TGTGCCAGCAGCCAGGATCCAGGGGCAACTAATGAAAAACTGTTTTTT
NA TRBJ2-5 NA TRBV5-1 CASSLVGEETQYF TGCGCCAGCAGCTTGGTTGGGGAAGAGACCCAGTACTTC
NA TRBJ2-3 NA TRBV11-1 CASSPRGDTQYF TGTGCCAGCAGCCCTAGGGGTGATACGCAGTATTTT
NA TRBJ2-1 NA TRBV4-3 CASSQDRESGFYNEQFF TGCGCCAGCAGCCAAGATCGGGAATCAGGGTTCTACAATGAGCAGTTCTTC
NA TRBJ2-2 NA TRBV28 CASSLVGGNTGELFF TGTGCCAGCAGTCTCGTCGGGGGGAACACCGGGGAGCTGTTTTTT
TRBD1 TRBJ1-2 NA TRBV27 CASSSSPGQGNYGYTF TGTGCCAGCAGTTCATCGCCGGGACAGGGGAACTATGGCTACACCTTC
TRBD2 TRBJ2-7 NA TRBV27 CASSVSGLAYSYEQYF TGTGCCAGCAGTGTCTCGGGACTAGCGTACTCCTACGAGCAGTACTTC
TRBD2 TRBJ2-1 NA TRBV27 CASSLIAGGAYNEQFF TGTGCCAGCAGTCTTATAGCGGGGGGAGCCTACAATGAGCAGTTCTTC
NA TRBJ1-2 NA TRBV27 CASSSRGSNYGYTF TGTGCCAGCAGTTCAAGAGGGTCCAACTATGGCTACACCTTC
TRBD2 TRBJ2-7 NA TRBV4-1 CASSPGTSGRYEQYF TGCGCCAGCAGCCCAGGAACTAGCGGGAGATACGAGCAGTACTTC
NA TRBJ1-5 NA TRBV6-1 CASIGQYSNQPQHF TGTGCCAGCATCGGACAGTATAGCAATCAGCCCCAGCATTTT
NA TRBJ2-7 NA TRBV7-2 CASNSRVGYEQYF TGTGCCAGCAACTCCCGAGTTGGGTACGAGCAGTACTTC
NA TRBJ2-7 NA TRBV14 CASSHQTAGSYEQYF TGTGCCAGCAGCCACCAGACAGCCGGCTCCTACGAGCAGTACTTC
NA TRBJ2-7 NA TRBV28 CASSFTEGPYEQYF TGTGCCAGCAGCTTTACGGAGGGACCCTACGAGCAGTACTTC
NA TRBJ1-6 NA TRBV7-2 CASSGLVGADSPLHF TGTGCCAGCAGCGGCCTCGTGGGGGCGGATTCACCCCTCCACTTT
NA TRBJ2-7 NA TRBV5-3 CARSFARATLDFYEQYF TGTGCCAGAAGCTTCGCTCGTGCGACTCTTGATTTCTACGAGCAGTACTTC
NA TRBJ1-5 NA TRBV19 CASSRDVSNQPQHF TGTGCCAGTAGCCGGGACGTTAGCAATCAGCCCCAGCATTTT
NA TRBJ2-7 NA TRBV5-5 CASSNRPALGSYEQYF TGTGCCAGCAGCAATAGACCAGCCTTGGGGAGCTACGAGCAGTACTTC
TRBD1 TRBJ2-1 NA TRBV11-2 CASSQTGTGRNEQFF TGTGCCAGCAGCCAAACCGGGACAGGGAGGAATGAGCAGTTCTTC